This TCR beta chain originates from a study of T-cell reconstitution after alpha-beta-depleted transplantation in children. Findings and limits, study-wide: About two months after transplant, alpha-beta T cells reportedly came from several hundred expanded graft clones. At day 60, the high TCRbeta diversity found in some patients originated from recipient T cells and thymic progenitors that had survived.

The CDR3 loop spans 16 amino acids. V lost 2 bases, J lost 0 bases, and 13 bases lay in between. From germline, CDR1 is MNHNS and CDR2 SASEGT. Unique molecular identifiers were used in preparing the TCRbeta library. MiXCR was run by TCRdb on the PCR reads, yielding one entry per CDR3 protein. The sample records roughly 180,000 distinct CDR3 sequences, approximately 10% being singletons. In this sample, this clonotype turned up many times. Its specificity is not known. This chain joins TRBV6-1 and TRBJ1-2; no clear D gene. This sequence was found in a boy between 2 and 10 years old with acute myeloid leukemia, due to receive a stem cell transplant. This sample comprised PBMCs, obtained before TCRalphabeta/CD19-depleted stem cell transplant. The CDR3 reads CASSEYHRGTNYGYTF. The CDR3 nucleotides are TGTGCCAGCAGTGAATACCACCGGGGTACTAACTATGGCTACACCTTC.